This is a list of T cell receptor beta chains from one sample in a study of blood T cell repertoires in COVID-19. Sequencing was performed with immunoSEQ multiplex PCR; in TCRdb, only in-frame clones are kept and a portion is missing. This table holds around 260,000 clones, about 86% found once. The sequenced sample was peripheral blood. These receptor sequences come from a man aged 30 to 45 with active or convalescent COVID-19. The CDR3 runs from the conserved cysteine through the conserved F or W. The D gene is left open where the match is weak. Clone size, where shown, is once, few, many, or a class for clones that have expanded.

cdr3_nt | cdr3_aa | clone_size | d_call | cdr3_length | j_call | v_call
TGCGCCAGCAGCTCCCCCGGCGAGGACATGAACACTGAAGCTTTCTTT | CASSSPGEDMNTEAFF | . | . | 16 | TRBJ1-1 | TRBV4-1
TGTGCCAGTAGTATAGATGCGCGGGGGGTTAACACCGGGGAGCTGTTTTTT | CASSIDARGVNTGELFF | . | TRBD2 | 17 | TRBJ2-2 | TRBV19
TGTGCCAGCAGCCGCACCGCGTCCTCCTACGAGCAGTACTTC | CASSRTASSYEQYF | . | . | 14 | TRBJ2-7 | TRBV6-5
TGTGCCAGCAGCTTGGCCCTGCGCACAGATACGCAGTATTTT | CASSLALRTDTQYF | . | . | 14 | TRBJ2-3 | TRBV7-6
TGCAGCGTAACCGGGACAGACCAACGCGGCTATGGCTACACCTTC | CSVTGTDQRGYGYTF | . | TRBD1 | 15 | TRBJ1-2 | TRBV29-1
TGTGCCAGCAGCAGGGACAGTTATGGCTACACCTTC | CASSRDSYGYTF | once | TRBD1 | 12 | TRBJ1-2 | TRBV6-5
TGTGCCAGCAGCCAAAATCCCTTTCTAGCGGGGTACGAGCAGTACTTC | CASSQNPFLAGYEQYF | . | TRBD2 | 16 | TRBJ2-7 | TRBV3-1/TRBV3-2
TGTGCCTGGGGACCCCGGGGCTACGAGCAGTACTTC | CAWGPRGYEQYF | . | . | 12 | TRBJ2-7 | TRBV30
TGCGCCAGCAGCCAAGATCGTTCGGACAATGAGCAGTTCTTC | CASSQDRSDNEQFF | . | . | 14 | TRBJ2-1 | TRBV4-3
TGCAGTGCTAGTTCACCGGTCGCCGGCTACGAGCAGTACTTC | CSASSPVAGYEQYF | . | . | 14 | TRBJ2-7 | TRBV20-1
TGTGCCAGCGGGCGAAAGACAGCGAATTCACCCCTCCACTTT | CASGRKTANSPLHF | . | . | 14 | TRBJ1-6 | TRBV5-6
TGTGCCAGCAGCGTAACTCCTCAGGGAAATAGCAATCAGCCCCAGCATTTT | CASSVTPQGNSNQPQHF | . | . | 17 | TRBJ1-5 | TRBV2
TGTGCCAGCAGTGTAGGAAGCGGGGGGGCTGATGAGCAGTTCTTC | CASSVGSGGADEQFF | . | TRBD2 | 15 | TRBJ2-1 | TRBV6-4
TGTGCCAGTCGGACAGGAATTTACAATGAGCAGTTCTTC | CASRTGIYNEQFF | . | TRBD1 | 13 | TRBJ2-1 | TRBV5-6
TGTGCCAGTACTCCGGCGGGACTGCGTGCTTTCTTT | CASTPAGLRAFF | . | . | 12 | TRBJ1-1 | TRBV19
TGTGCCAGTAGTAGGTCTAGCGGGGGGTCTTGGGATGAGCAGTTCTTC | CASSRSSGGSWDEQFF | few | TRBD2 | 16 | TRBJ2-1 | TRBV19
TGTGCCAGCAGCAATAACAGGGGTTCACTATATGGCTACACCTTC | CASSNNRGSLYGYTF | . | TRBD1 | 15 | TRBJ1-2 | TRBV6-2/TRBV6-3
TGCGCCAGCAGCCCAGCGTTAGTAACGGGATCAGGAAACACCATATATTTT | CASSPALVTGSGNTIYF | . | . | 17 | TRBJ1-3 | TRBV4-1
TGCGCCAGCAGCTCCCTACAGGGGCCTGATGGGGACTACACCTTC | CASSSLQGPDGDYTF | . | TRBD1 | 15 | TRBJ1-2 | TRBV5-1
TGTGCCAGCAGGCGGGGACAGGGGTACGAGCAGTACTTC | CASRRGQGYEQYF | . | TRBD1 | 13 | TRBJ2-7 | TRBV27
TGTGCCAGCAGCCTCAGGGTTTACAATGAGCAGTTCTTC | CASSLRVYNEQFF | once | . | 13 | TRBJ2-1 | TRBV12-3/TRBV12-4
TGTGCCAGCAGCAGCACCAGGGGTACGGTGCATGGCTACACCTTC | CASSSTRGTVHGYTF | . | . | 15 | TRBJ1-2 | TRBV7-2
TGCGCCAGCAGCGAAGGGGGCTGGGAGCTGTTTTTT | CASSEGGWELFF | . | TRBD1 | 12 | TRBJ2-2 | TRBV4-3
TGTGCCAGAAGTATGACGAAGGGGTTTAACTATGGCTACACCTTC | CARSMTKGFNYGYTF | few | . | 15 | TRBJ1-2 | TRBV5-3
TGCAGTGCCTCTGGGGCTGAGCAGTTCTTC | CSASGAEQFF | . | . | 10 | TRBJ2-1 | TRBV20-1
TGTGCCAGCCACCACTCGGGGTTGAATGGCTACACCTTC | CASHHSGLNGYTF | . | . | 13 | TRBJ1-2 | TRBV7-9
TGTGCCAGCAGCCAATCGACAGGGGCTGATGGCTACACCTTC | CASSQSTGADGYTF | . | TRBD1 | 14 | TRBJ1-2 | TRBV7-2
TGCAGTGCTAGTGGGGACACTTCCTACAATGAGCAGTTCTTC | CSASGDTSYNEQFF | . | . | 14 | TRBJ2-1 | TRBV20-1
TGTGCCAGCAGCCGGGGAAACACTGAAGCTTTCTTT | CASSRGNTEAFF | once | . | 12 | TRBJ1-1 | TRBV12-3/TRBV12-4
TGCGCCAGCAGACGACAGGGAACCTATGGCTACACCTTC | CASRRQGTYGYTF | . | TRBD1 | 13 | TRBJ1-2 | TRBV5-1
TGTGCCAGCAGCTTATTCTCGGGAACAGGGGGCCCCCCCGGGGAGCTGTTTTTT | CASSLFSGTGGPPGELFF | few | TRBD1 | 18 | TRBJ2-2 | TRBV5-8
TGTGCCACCAGCTTCGGGGGGGGGAATTCACCCCTCCACTTT | CATSFGGGNSPLHF | . | . | 14 | TRBJ1-6 | TRBV15
TGTGCCAGCAGCTTAAACAGGGACTACAATCAGCCCCAGCATTTT | CASSLNRDYNQPQHF | . | . | 15 | TRBJ1-5 | TRBV7-8
TGTGCCAGCTTGACAGGGGGCCTTAGCAATCAGCCCCAGCATTTT | CASLTGGLSNQPQHF | . | . | 15 | TRBJ1-5 | TRBV7-5
TGTGCCAGCTTTGGCGGGGGTTACGAGCAGTACTTC | CASFGGGYEQYF | . | TRBD2 | 12 | TRBJ2-7 | TRBV6-5
TGTGCCAGCAGCTCCAGCGGGGGGCTCTCTGAGACCCAGTACTTC | CASSSSGGLSETQYF | . | TRBD2 | 15 | TRBJ2-5 | TRBV7-7
TGTGCCAGCTCGTCCATCCAACTGGGACAGAACAATTCACCCCTCCACTTT | CASSSIQLGQNNSPLHF | once | TRBD1 | 17 | TRBJ1-6 | TRBV18
TGTGCCAGCATGCGGTCGGGGGAGTACAATGAGCAGTTCTTC | CASMRSGEYNEQFF | . | . | 14 | TRBJ2-1 | TRBV2
TGTGCCAGTAGTCCCTTCGAGACATACGACTATGGCTACACCTTC | CASSPFETYDYGYTF | . | . | 15 | TRBJ1-2 | TRBV19
TGTGCCAGCAGTGCGGTTCTAGCGGGGGGCCTGGACACCGGGGAGCTGTTTTTT | CASSAVLAGGLDTGELFF | . | TRBD2 | 18 | TRBJ2-2 | TRBV2
TGTGCCAGCAGCCCCAGACCCCCACAGTTGCCCTCCTACGAGCAGTACTTC | CASSPRPPQLPSYEQYF | . | . | 17 | TRBJ2-7 | TRBV7-8
TGTGCCAGCACGGGAGGGAACACCGGGGAGCTGTTTTTT | CASTGGNTGELFF | . | TRBD2 | 13 | TRBJ2-2 | TRBV5-4
TGTGCCAGCAGTTTAGACCCGGGGGGAACTGGCTACACCTTC | CASSLDPGGTGYTF | . | . | 14 | TRBJ1-2 | TRBV27
TGCAGTTTAGGAGAATTTGGGGGCTACACCTTC | CSLGEFGGYTF | . | . | 11 | TRBJ1-2 | TRBV20-1
TGTGCCAGCAGCGGACAGGCGAGCAATCAGCCCCAGCATTTT | CASSGQASNQPQHF | . | TRBD1 | 14 | TRBJ1-5 | TRBV6-5
TGTGCCAGTAGTGACACTTTGAACACTGAAGCTTTCTTT | CASSDTLNTEAFF | . | . | 13 | TRBJ1-1 | TRBV19